This passage covers 3 T cell receptor beta chains from one sample sequenced in a study of cytomegalovirus exposure and HLA in healthy donors. Clones were sequenced by immunoSEQ multiplex PCR, and TCRdb holds only the in-frame ones, with some missing. The sample yields approximately 220,000 clones, more than 75% seen once. The specimen sequenced was PBMCs. The receptors were sampled from a young man in good health and CMV-seronegative.

The CDR3 spells CASRGHNNSPLHF. The CDR3 coding sequence is TGTGCCAGCAGGGGACACAATAATTCACCCCTCCACTTT. This chain connects TRBV6-4 to TRBJ1-6, with a weak D call TRBD1 (6 bases). This CDR3 has 13 residues. Deletions cut 6 bases from V and 5 bases from J, with 8 bases between. Germline V gene data show CDR1 as MRHNA and CDR2 as SNTAGT.

The V call is TRBV4-1, the J call TRBJ2-3, with 10 nucleotides matching TRBD2. This CDR3 comprises 19 residues. Trimming took 1 base from V and 3 from J; bases not matched to a gene: 13. Germline V gene sequence: CDR1 MGHRA, CDR2 YSYEKL. CDR3 region: CASSQVSSGRGVWTDTQYF. The CDR3 DNA reads TGCGCCAGCAGCCAAGTTTCTAGCGGGAGAGGGGTCTGGACAGATACGCAGTATTTT.

The J gene is TRBJ2-7, the V gene TRBV7-2; 9 bases are shared with TRBD2. V lost 3 bases and J lost 4; bases outside the gene matches: 4. Germline V gene data show CDR1 as SGHTA and CDR2 as FQGNSA. There are 14 residues in the CDR3. The CDR3 loop is CASSFGSGRYEQYF. The DNA for the CDR3 is TGTGCCAGCAGCTTCGGGAGCGGGAGGTACGAGCAGTACTTC.